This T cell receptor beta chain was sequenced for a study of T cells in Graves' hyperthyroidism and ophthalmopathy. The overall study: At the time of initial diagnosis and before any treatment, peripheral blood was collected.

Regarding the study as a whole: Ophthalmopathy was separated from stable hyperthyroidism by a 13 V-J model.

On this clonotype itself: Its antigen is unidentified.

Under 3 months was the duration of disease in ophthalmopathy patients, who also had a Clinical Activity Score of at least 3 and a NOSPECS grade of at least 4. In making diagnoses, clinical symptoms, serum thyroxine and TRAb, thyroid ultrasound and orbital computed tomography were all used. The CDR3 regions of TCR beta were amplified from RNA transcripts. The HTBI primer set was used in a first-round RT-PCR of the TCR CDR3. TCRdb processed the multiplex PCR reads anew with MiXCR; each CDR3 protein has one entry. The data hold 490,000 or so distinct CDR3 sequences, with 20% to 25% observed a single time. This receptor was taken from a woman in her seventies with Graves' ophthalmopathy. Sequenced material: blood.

The CDR3 sequence is CASSDLIGLGYGYTF. The CDR3 DNA reads TGTGCCAGCAGTGATCTTATAGGGCTCGGCTATGGCTACACCTTC. The chain combines TRBV28 with TRBJ1-2; D remains unclear. Trimming took off 5 bases at V and 4 bases at J, with 17 bases between the two ends. The CDR3 extends over 15 amino acids. The germline V gene has CDR1 MDHEN and CDR2 SYDVKM.